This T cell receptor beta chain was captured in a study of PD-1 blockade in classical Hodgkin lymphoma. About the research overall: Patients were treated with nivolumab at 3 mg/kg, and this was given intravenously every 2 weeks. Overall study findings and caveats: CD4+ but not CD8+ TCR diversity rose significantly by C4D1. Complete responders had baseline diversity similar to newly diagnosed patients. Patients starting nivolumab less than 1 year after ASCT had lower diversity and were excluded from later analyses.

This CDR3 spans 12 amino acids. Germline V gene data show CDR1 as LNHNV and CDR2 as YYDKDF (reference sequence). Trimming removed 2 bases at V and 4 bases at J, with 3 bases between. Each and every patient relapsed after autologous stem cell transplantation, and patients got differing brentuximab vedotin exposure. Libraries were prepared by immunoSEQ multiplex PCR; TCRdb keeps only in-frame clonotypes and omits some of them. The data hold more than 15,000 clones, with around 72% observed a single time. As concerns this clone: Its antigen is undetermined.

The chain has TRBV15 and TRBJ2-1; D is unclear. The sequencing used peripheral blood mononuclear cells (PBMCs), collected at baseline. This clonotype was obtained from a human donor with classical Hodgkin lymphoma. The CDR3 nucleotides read TGTGCCACCAGCAGACATTACAATGAGCAGTTCTTC. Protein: CATSRHYNEQFF. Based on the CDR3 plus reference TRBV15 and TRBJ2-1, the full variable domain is DAMVIQNPRYQVTQFGKPVTLSCSQTLNHNVMYWYQQKSSQAPKLLFHYYDKDFNNEADTPDNFQSRRPNTSFCFLDIRSPGLGDTAMYLCATSRHYNEQFFGPGTRLTVL.